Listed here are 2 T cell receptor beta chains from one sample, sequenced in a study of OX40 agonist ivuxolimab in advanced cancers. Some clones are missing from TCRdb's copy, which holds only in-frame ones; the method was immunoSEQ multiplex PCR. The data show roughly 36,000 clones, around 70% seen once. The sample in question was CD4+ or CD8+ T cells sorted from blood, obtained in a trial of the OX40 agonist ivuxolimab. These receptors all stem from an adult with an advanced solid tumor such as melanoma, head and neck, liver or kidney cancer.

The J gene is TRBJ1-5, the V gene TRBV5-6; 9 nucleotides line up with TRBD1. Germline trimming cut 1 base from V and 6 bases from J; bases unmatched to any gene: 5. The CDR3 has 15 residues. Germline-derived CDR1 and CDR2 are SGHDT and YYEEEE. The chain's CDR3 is CASSLRQGVGQPQHF. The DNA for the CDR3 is TGTGCCAGCAGCTTGCGACAGGGGGTGGGTCAGCCCCAGCATTTT.

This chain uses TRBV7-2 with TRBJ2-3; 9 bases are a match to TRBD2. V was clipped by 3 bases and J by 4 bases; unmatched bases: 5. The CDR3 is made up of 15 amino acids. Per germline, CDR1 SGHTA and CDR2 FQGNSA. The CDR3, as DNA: TGTGCCAGCAGCTTCCGCGGGGGGGACGCAGATACGCAGTATTTT. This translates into CASSFRGGDADTQYF.